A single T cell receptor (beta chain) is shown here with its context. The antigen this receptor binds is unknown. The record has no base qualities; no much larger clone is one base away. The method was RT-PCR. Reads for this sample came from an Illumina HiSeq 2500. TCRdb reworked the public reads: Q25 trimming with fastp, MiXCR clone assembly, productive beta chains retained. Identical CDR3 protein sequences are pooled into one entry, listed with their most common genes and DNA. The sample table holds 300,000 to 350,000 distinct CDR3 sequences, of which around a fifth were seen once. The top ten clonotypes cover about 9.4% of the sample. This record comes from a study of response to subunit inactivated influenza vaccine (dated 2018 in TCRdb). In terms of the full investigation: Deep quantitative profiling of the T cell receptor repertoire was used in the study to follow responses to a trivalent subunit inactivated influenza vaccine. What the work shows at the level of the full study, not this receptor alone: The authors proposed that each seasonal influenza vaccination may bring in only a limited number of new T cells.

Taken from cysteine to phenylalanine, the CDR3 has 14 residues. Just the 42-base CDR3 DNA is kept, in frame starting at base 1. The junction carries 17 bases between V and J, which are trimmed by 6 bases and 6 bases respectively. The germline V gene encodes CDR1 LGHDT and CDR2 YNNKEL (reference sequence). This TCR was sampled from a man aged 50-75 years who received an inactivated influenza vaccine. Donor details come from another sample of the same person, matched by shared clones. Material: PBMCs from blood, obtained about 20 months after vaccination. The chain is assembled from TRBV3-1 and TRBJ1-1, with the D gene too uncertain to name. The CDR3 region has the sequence CASRDTLKLAEAFF. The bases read TGTGCCAGCAGAGATACGTTAAAACTGGCTGAAGCTTTCTTT.